This T cell receptor beta chain was obtained from a study of identical twins. General study points: Within cord blood, abundant beta clonotypes carried fewer insertions, but memory repertoires showed no such trend.

CDR1 is MNHEY and CDR2 is SMNVEV in the germline V gene (reference sequence). With 5 bases removed from V and 7 bases from J, the gap between germline ends came to 17 bases. This CDR3 has 14 residues. TCRdb passed the 5' RACE reads through MiXCR, listing each CDR3 protein once. Seen here are some 330,000 distinct CDR3 sequences, 8.5% to 10% observed once, and the top ten hold 8.5% to 10%. In this sample, this clonotype turned up a few times. Its antigen is not identified. What was sequenced was naive T cells sorted from blood. This TCR came from a woman in her forties or fifties in good health. The V call is TRBV27, the J call TRBJ1-1, with a possible D match to TRBD1 (6 bases). CDR3: CASSLRGGAGEAFF. CDR3 nucleotide sequence: TGTGCCAGCAGTCTGAGGGGGGGGGCTGGTGAAGCTTTCTTT.